Sequencing of this TCR beta chain was carried out in a study of shared clonotypes between healthy human individuals. Study-level results: Tissue TCR repertoires likely differ from these blood-only repertoires. Some clonotypes were shared by all four sorted-subset donors, while others were not shared. The non-shared ones had lower generation probabilities than the shared ones. Richness estimates generally favored naive over memory subsets.

Evenly divided among several immunoSEQ plates was the genomic DNA of each subset. Some clones are missing from TCRdb's copy, which holds only in-frame ones; the method was immunoSEQ multiplex PCR. Here the sample spans roughly 810,000 clones, 90% to 97% being singletons. In regard to this clone: Its specificity is unknown.

Terminally differentiated effector memory CD45RA+ cells were excluded by CCR7 positive selection of CD45RO-negative cells. The CDR3 extends over 14 amino acids. With 5 bases removed from V and 3 bases from J, the gap between germline ends came to 10 bases. Germline V gene data show CDR1 as MNHEY and CDR2 as SMNVEV (reference sequence). The source is a man aged 25 to 40 in good health. Sequences were obtained from naive CD8+ T cells sorted from blood. The chain has TRBV27 and TRBJ1-4; D gene ambiguous. The CDR3 sequence: CASSPGVANEKLFF. The CDR3 nucleotides are TGTGCCAGCAGTCCCGGGGTGGCTAATGAAAAACTGTTTTTT.